This T cell receptor beta chain stems from a study of cytomegalovirus exposure and HLA in healthy donors. Study-wide results and caveats: Later analysis suggested links between common viral pathogens and several top significant clusters. Within a later analysis, the majority of CMV-associated TCR beta chains appeared HLA-restricted. Some TCR beta chains (around 180 of them) were listed as cytomegalovirus-associated.

About this clone: Its antigen is not identified.

13 Jbeta primers and 60 Vbeta primers were used for the PCR. The method was immunoSEQ multiplex PCR; TCRdb's version includes in-frame clones alone and lacks a portion of them. The sample spans about 52,000 clones; the ten largest clones claim roughly 9.6%. The sample consisted of PBMCs. The receptor was isolated from a woman in her 50s in good health and CMV-seropositive.

The CDR3 sequence: CASSPISGLTPDTQYF. The CDR3 nucleotides are TGTGCCAGCTCACCAATATCCGGTCTCACCCCCGATACGCAGTATTTT. The chain carries TRBV18 and TRBJ2-3; the D is unclear. The CDR3 runs 16 residues. With 2 bases removed from V and 6 bases from J, the gap between germline ends came to 18 bases. Germline V gives CDR1 KGHSH, CDR2 LQKENI.